One and the same sample provided the 9 T cell receptor beta chains below, sequenced in a study of CD8+CD57+ T cells in acquired aplastic anemia. For CDR3 and TCR beta VDJ profiling, genomic DNA was the template used. Each CDR3 protein is one row after TCRdb ran MiXCR on the reads. This sample has around 50,000 distinct CDR3 sequences, with around 50% found just once. CD8+CD57+ cell expansion, shown by flow cytometry, had occurred in the patients selected for sequencing. The specimen was sorted CD4+, CD8+, or CD8+CD57+ T cells (not recorded which) from PBMCs. Receptors originate from a human donor with aplastic anemia.

This clonotype was found many times. The chain recombines TRBV9 with TRBJ1-5; TRBD1 matches 7 bases. The length of the CDR3 is 14 residues. In germline, CDR1 is SGDLS, CDR2 YYNGEE. Germline trimming cut 2 bases from V and 5 bases from J; bases unmatched to any gene: 4. The CDR3 sequence: CASSVGDRDQPQHF. CDR3 coding DNA: TGTGCCAGCAGCGTTGGAGACAGGGATCAGCCCCAGCATTTT.

In the case of this clonotype: At one end, the junction sequence differs from germline, possibly due to a read error. The chain joins TRBV15 to TRBJ2-7, with D perhaps matching TRBD1 or TRBD2 (5 bases each). The germline V gene has CDR1 LNHNV and CDR2 YYDKDF (reference sequence). CDR3 size: 13 residues. CDR3 sequence (DNA): TGTGCCACTAGCAGAGAGGGGAGCTACGAGCAGCACTTC. This sequence encodes CATSREGSYEQHF.

The chain combines TRBV2 with TRBJ1-1; no definite D call. This CDR3 spans 14 amino acids. The V gene lost 9 bases and the J gene lost 1 base, with 15 bases spanning the gap. Germline V CDR1 and CDR2: SNHLY, FYNNEI. The CDR3 spells CASGPSRGNTEAFF. As DNA, the CDR3 is TGTGCCAGTGGTCCCTCGCGTGGGAACACTGAAGCTTTCTTT.

Comments on this clonotype: The junction departs from the called germline gene at one end, perhaps through a read error. The gene calls are TRBV10-2 and TRBJ2-5, with 14 bases fitting TRBD2. The CDR3 length is 16 residues. Germline assignment: CDR1 WSHSY and CDR2 SAAADI. The CDR3 coding sequence is TGCGCCAGCAGTGGGGGACTAGCGGGGGACCAGGAGACCCAGTACTTC. Its translation is CASSGGLAGDQETQYF.

V and J are TRBV24-1 and TRBJ1-2; D remains ambiguous. Trimming cost V 2 bases and J 8 bases, with 8 bases left between them. Looked up from germline, CDR1 is KGHDR and CDR2 is SFDVKD. CDR3 length: 12 amino acids. CDR3 DNA: TGTGCCACCAGTGATTCCGGGTTAGGCTACACCTTC. Its translation is CATSDSGLGYTF.

As concerns this clonotype: Given the absence of the conserved phenylalanine or tryptophan at the CDR3 end, a read error is likely. It is unclear where the CDR3 begins or ends on the DNA, so no DNA is shown, and the CDR3 is as TCRdb lists it. The chain uses TRBV20-1 and TRBJ1-1. Ends included, the CDR3 has 14 residues. CDR1 DFQATT and CDR2 SNEGSKA come from the germline V gene (reference sequence). This CDR3 is CSARGTELDTEAFL.

At least ten counts were recorded for this clonotype. The chain recombines TRBV7-6 with TRBJ2-3; 15 bases map to TRBD2. The V segment lost 4 bases and the J segment 0 bases; nucleotides outside the gene matches: 2. Germline CDR1 SGHVS, CDR2 FNYEAQ. This CDR3 has 17 amino acids. The CDR3 reads CASSSGLAGGSTDTQYF. CDR3 DNA sequence: TGTGCCAGCAGCTCCGGACTAGCGGGGGGGAGCACAGATACGCAGTATTTT.

The V and J genes are TRBV2 and TRBJ1-1, with 7 positions matching TRBD1. Germline V gene sequence: CDR1 SNHLY, CDR2 FYNNEI. The length of the CDR3 is 13 residues. V lost 6 bases and J lost 4; bases outside the gene matches: 5. DNA for the CDR3: TGTGCCAGCAGCCTACAGGGGCCCACTGAAGCTTTCTTT. It translates to CASSLQGPTEAFF.

J is TRBJ2-7 and V is TRBV6-4, with TRBD1 identical over 11 bases. CDR1 is MRHNA and CDR2 is SNTAGT in the germline V gene. With 4 bases clipped from V and 3 bases from J, the junction kept 2 bases outside the gene matches. This CDR3 has 14 amino acids. The DNA of the CDR3 is TGTGCCAGCAGTGCCGGGACAGGGGGCTACGAGCAGTACTTC. Residues: CASSAGTGGYEQYF.